This T cell receptor beta chain stems from a study of spatial heterogeneity in lung cancer. About the study: TCR and UMI combinations that were unique each appeared, on average, more than ten times in raw reads.

The time point here: sample taken at primary tumor resection. Whole RNA came from tumor, nontumor lung or frozen PBMC and was sequenced without being sorted. Germline V CDR1 and CDR2: MDHEN, SYDVKM. This CDR3 has 16 amino acids. Between the trimmed V and J ends, which lost 2 bases and 3 bases, there was a span of 14 bases. One entry per CDR3 protein, called by TCRdb with MiXCR from the 5' RACE reads. Of about 44,000 distinct CDR3 sequences in the sample, around 13% were seen once. The table lists this clonotype with many counts. The chain joins TRBV28 to TRBJ2-1; D assignment may be TRBD1 or TRBD2 (5 bases each). The sequencing used PBMCs, collected at surgery. This receptor was taken from a male donor with early-stage non-small cell lung cancer. CDR3 amino acids: CASSLTGGMVYNEQFF. The CDR3 DNA follows: TGTGCCAGCAGTTTAACTGGGGGTATGGTCTACAATGAGCAGTTCTTC.